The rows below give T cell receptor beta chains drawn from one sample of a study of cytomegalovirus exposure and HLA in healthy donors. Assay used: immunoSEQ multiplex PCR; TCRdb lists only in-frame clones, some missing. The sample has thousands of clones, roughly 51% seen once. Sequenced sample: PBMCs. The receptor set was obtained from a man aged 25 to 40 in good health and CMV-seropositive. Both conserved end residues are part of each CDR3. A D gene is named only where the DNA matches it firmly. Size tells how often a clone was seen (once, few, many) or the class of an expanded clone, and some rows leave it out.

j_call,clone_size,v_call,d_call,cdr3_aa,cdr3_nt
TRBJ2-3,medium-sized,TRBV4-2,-,CASSQGQGEGTDTQYF,TGTGCCAGCAGCCAAGGGCAGGGCGAAGGGACAGATACGCAGTATTTT
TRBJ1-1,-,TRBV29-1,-,CSVRFTEAFF,TGCAGCGTTCGGTTCACTGAAGCTTTCTTT
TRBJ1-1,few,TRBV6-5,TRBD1,CASSYGTASGTEAFF,TGTGCCAGCAGTTACGGGACAGCTTCGGGGACTGAAGCTTTCTTT
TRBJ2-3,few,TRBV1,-,CTSSPAGRGGADTQYF,TGCACCAGCAGCCCGGCGGGGCGGGGGGGCGCAGATACGCAGTATTTT
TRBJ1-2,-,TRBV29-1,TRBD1,CSAETGDNYGYTF,TGCAGCGCGGAGACAGGGGACAACTATGGCTACACCTTC
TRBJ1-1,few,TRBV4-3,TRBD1,CASSPGTGGDPNTEAFF,TGCGCCAGCAGCCCAGGGACAGGGGGCGATCCGAACACTGAAGCTTTCTTT
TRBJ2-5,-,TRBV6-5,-,CASSLRPRETQYF,TGTGCCAGCAGTCTACGCCCTCGGGAGACCCAGTACTTC
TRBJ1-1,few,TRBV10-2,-,CASVGRGMNTEAFF,TGCGCCAGCGTGGGACGGGGGATGAACACTGAAGCTTTCTTT
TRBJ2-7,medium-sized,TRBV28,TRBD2,CASTTAGYEQYF,TGTGCCAGTACAACAGCGGGGTACGAGCAGTACTTC
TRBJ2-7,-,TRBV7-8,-,CASSLARVDEQYF,TGTGCCAGCAGCTTAGCCAGGGTCGACGAGCAGTACTTC
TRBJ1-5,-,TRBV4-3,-,CASSQEIGQNSNQPQHF,TGCGCCAGCAGCCAAGAAATAGGACAGAATAGCAATCAGCCCCAGCATTTT
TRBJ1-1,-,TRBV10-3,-,CAISESTGNTEAFF,TGTGCCATCAGTGAGTCGACAGGGAACACTGAAGCTTTCTTT
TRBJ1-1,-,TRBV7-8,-,CASSYADGTEAFF,TGTGCCAGCAGCTACGCGGATGGCACTGAAGCTTTCTTT
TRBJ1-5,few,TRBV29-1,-,CSASGGPGQPQHF,TGCAGCGCCTCGGGAGGGCCTGGCCAGCCCCAGCATTTT
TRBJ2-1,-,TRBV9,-,CASSPRSGPYNEQFF,TGTGCCAGCAGCCCCCGAAGCGGACCTTACAATGAGCAGTTCTTC
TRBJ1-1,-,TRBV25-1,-,CASSDTGTFGTEAFF,TGTGCCAGCAGTGATACAGGGACCTTTGGAACTGAAGCTTTCTTT
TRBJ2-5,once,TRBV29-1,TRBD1,CSGWTGGRETQYF,TGCAGCGGATGGACAGGGGGCAGGGAGACCCAGTACTTC
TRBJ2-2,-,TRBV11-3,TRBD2,CASSSTSKAGELFF,TGTGCCAGCAGCTCGACTAGCAAGGCCGGGGAGCTGTTTTTT
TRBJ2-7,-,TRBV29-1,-,CSVTNDVYEQYF,TGCAGCGTTACTAATGATGTCTACGAGCAGTACTTC
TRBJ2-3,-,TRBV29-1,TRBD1,CSVRQGARDTQYF,TGCAGCGTTCGACAGGGGGCGAGAGATACGCAGTATTTT
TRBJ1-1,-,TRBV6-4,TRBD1,CASRDSSRGTEAFF,TGTGCCAGCCGGGACAGCTCTCGAGGGACTGAAGCTTTCTTT
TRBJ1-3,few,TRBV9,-,CASSVGRASGNTIYF,TGTGCCAGCAGCGTAGGCAGGGCCTCTGGAAACACCATATATTTT
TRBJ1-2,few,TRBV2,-,CASRDKHPYTF,TGTGCCAGCAGGGACAAACACCCTTACACCTTC
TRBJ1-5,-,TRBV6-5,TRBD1,CASRQTGEPQHF,TGTGCCAGCAGACAGACAGGGGAGCCCCAGCATTTT
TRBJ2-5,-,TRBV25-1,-,CASSEFRTRETQYF,TGTGCCAGCAGTGAATTTCGGACAAGGGAGACCCAGTACTTC
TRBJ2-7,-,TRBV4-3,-,CASSRSQGAYYEQYF,TGCGCCAGCAGCCGGTCACAGGGAGCCTACTACGAGCAGTACTTC
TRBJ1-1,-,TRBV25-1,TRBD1,CASSASGTGIEAFF,TGTGCCAGCAGTGCCTCCGGGACAGGGATTGAAGCTTTCTTT
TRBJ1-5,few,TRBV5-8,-,CASSSIDRSRPQHF,TGTGCCAGCAGCTCGATAGACAGATCACGGCCCCAGCATTTT
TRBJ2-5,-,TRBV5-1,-,CASSSGETQYF,TGCGCCAGCAGCTCGGGGGAGACCCAGTACTTC
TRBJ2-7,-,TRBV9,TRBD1,CASSVDQGAYVKQYF,TGTGCCAGCAGCGTAGATCAGGGGGCCTACGTGAAGCAGTACTTC
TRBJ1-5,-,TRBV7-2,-,CASSFSKVQPQHF,TGTGCCAGCAGCTTTAGCAAGGTACAGCCCCAGCATTTT
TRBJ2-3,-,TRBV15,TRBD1,CATSRQGADTQYF,TGTGCCACCAGCCGACAGGGGGCCGATACGCAGTATTTT
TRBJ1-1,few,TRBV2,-,CASLLAQGGGRTEAFF,TGTGCCAGCCTGTTGGCACAGGGTGGAGGACGCACTGAAGCTTTCTTT
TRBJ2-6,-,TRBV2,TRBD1,CASRLQTGGSGANVLTF,TGTGCCAGCAGATTACAGACAGGGGGCTCTGGGGCCAACGTCCTGACTTTC
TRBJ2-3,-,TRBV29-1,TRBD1,CSVDRGSSSTDTQYF,TGCAGCGTGGACAGGGGGAGTTCTAGCACAGATACGCAGTATTTT
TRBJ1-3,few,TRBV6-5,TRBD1,CASSYDRAGNTIYF,TGTGCCAGCAGTTACGACAGGGCTGGAAACACCATATATTTT
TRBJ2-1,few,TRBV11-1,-,CASSLPSAHNEQFF,TGTGCCAGCAGCCTACCTAGCGCCCACAATGAGCAGTTCTTC